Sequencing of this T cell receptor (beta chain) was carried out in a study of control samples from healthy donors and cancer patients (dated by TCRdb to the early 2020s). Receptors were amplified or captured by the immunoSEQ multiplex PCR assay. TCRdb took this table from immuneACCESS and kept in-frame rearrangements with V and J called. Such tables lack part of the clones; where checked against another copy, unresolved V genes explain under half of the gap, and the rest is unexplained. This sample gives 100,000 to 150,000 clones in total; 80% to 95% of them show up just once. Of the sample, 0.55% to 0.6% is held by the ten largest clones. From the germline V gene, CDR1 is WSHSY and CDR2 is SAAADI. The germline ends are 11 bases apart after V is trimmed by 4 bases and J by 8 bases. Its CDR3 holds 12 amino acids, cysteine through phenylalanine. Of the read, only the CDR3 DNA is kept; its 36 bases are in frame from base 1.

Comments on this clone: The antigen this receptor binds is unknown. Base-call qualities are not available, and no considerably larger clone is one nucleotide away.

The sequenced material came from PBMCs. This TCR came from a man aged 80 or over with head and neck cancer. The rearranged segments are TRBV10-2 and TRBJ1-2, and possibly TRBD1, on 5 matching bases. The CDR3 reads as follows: CASSVQGGGYTF. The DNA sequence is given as TGCGCCAGCAGTGTTCAGGGAGGAGGCTACACCTTC.